This is a list of T cell receptor beta chains from one sample in a study of metastatic and nonmetastatic thyroid tumors. TCRdb re-called the PCR reads through MiXCR. The table includes 7,500 to 9,500 clones, less than 40% detected once. Material: tumor tissue. Receptors were obtained from a female donor with papillary thyroid cancer or a benign thyroid nodule (not recorded which). Some clones in this sample may be carry-over from other donors' samples. Both conserved end residues are part of each CDR3. D genes are given only for firm matches. Clone size is stated in some rows and not others, as once, few, many or a class when expanded.

v_call	j_call	d_call	clone_size	cdr3_aa	cdr3_nt
TRBV20-1	TRBJ2-7	NA	medium-sized	CSAAEGSIAYEQYF	TGCAGTGCTGCGGAGGGGAGTATTGCCTACGAGCAGTACTTC
TRBV19	TRBJ2-3	TRBD2	NA	CASSIWRGVSTDTQYF	TGTGCCAGTAGTATATGGCGGGGGGTTAGCACAGATACGCAGTATTTT
TRBV7-8	TRBJ1-1	NA	NA	CASSLSNTEAFF	TGTGCCAGCAGCTTATCGAACACTGAAGCTTTCTTT
TRBV11-1	TRBJ2-2	TRBD2	NA	CASSLSAGGPSTGELFF	TGTGCCAGCAGCTTATCAGCGGGAGGGCCCAGCACCGGGGAGCTGTTTTTT
TRBV6-1	TRBJ1-1	NA	medium-sized	CASRLDGNTEAFF	TGTGCCAGCAGGCTGGACGGGAACACTGAAGCTTTCTTT
TRBV10-3	TRBJ2-5	NA	NA	CAISEGGGYPLQETQYF	TGTGCCATCAGTGAAGGGGGGGGCTACCCCCTCCAAGAGACCCAGTACTTC
TRBV19	TRBJ1-5	NA	NA	CASSIGRVGQPQHF	TGTGCCAGTAGTATTGGTAGGGTAGGCCAGCCCCAGCATTTT
TRBV7-2	TRBJ2-7	NA	NA	CASSRNQFYEQYF	TGTGCCAGCAGCCGCAATCAGTTCTACGAGCAGTACTTC
TRBV6-1	TRBJ2-2	TRBD2	NA	CASSLTSGVHGELFF	TGTGCCAGCAGTCTGACTAGCGGGGTCCACGGTGAGCTGTTTTTT
TRBV4-2	TRBJ1-1	TRBD1	NA	CASSQERQGARNTEAFF	TGTGCCAGCAGCCAAGAACGCCAGGGGGCGAGGAACACTGAAGCTTTCTTT
TRBV15	TRBJ2-7	TRBD1	many	CATSRDHVSGQGVNEQYF	TGTGCCACCAGCAGAGATCACGTATCCGGACAGGGAGTAAACGAGCAGTACTTC
TRBV13	TRBJ1-2	NA	NA	CASSLGGRANYGYTF	TGTGCCAGCAGCTTAGGCGGTAGGGCTAACTATGGCTACACCTTC
TRBV6-2/TRBV6-3	TRBJ1-2	TRBD1	few	CASIGAVGQITYGYTF	TGTGCCAGCATTGGGGCCGTGGGACAGATAACCTATGGCTACACCTTC
TRBV6-1	TRBJ1-2	NA	medium-sized	CASSRGGGYGYTF	TGTGCCAGCAGCCGTGGGGGTGGATATGGCTACACCTTC
TRBV10-2	TRBJ2-5	TRBD2	many	CASSWTSGLQETQYF	TGCGCCAGCAGCTGGACTAGCGGCCTCCAAGAGACCCAGTACTTC
TRBV12-3/TRBV12-4	TRBJ2-2	TRBD2	NA	CAIRGGPTNTGEMFF	TGTGCCATCCGGGGGGGGCCTACGAACACCGGGGAGATGTTTTTC
TRBV28	TRBJ1-2	NA	NA	CATRGSLNYGYTF	TGTGCCACACGGGGCAGCCTTAACTATGGCTACACCTTC
TRBV7-2	TRBJ2-5	TRBD1	many	CASSLGTGEETQYF	TGTGCCAGCAGCTTAGGGACAGGGGAAGAGACCCAGTACTTC
TRBV11-3	TRBJ1-1	NA	NA	CASSLGGLHTEAFF	TGTGCCAGCAGCTTAGGGGGGCTCCACACTGAAGCTTTCTTT
TRBV9	TRBJ2-3	NA	few	CASSVEGQGDTQYF	TGTGCCAGCAGCGTTGAAGGTCAAGGGGATACGCAGTATTTT
TRBV27	TRBJ2-7	TRBD1	few	CASSTKGQGTPTYEQYF	TGTGCCAGCAGTACAAAAGGACAGGGAACCCCGACCTACGAGCAGTACTTC
TRBV10-1	TRBJ2-3	NA	medium-sized	CASSEGRPPDTQYF	TGCGCCAGCAGTGAGGGCAGGCCACCGGATACGCAGTATTTT
TRBV11-2	TRBJ2-7	TRBD2	few	CASSPSAGGPVEQYF	TGTGCCAGCAGCCCCTCAGCGGGAGGGCCGGTCGAGCAGTACTTC
TRBV19	TRBJ1-4	NA	few	CASSIQGTEKLFF	TGTGCCAGTAGTATACAGGGGACTGAAAAACTGTTTTTT
TRBV20-1	TRBJ2-6	NA	NA	CSARERGVPGANVLTF	TGCAGTGCTAGAGAGAGAGGGGTACCTGGGGCCAACGTCCTGACTTTC
TRBV4-2	TRBJ2-1	TRBD2	few	CASSQVNTGTSGLHEQFF	TGTGCCAGCAGCCAGGTCAACACAGGGACTAGCGGACTTCATGAGCAGTTCTTC
TRBV5-1	TRBJ2-3	TRBD2	NA	CASREVAGGPTDTQYF	TGCGCCAGCAGGGAGGTAGCGGGAGGCCCCACAGATACGCAGTATTTT
TRBV30	TRBJ1-2	NA	NA	CAWSSGSYGYTF	TGTGCCTGGAGTTCAGGGAGCTATGGCTACACCTTC